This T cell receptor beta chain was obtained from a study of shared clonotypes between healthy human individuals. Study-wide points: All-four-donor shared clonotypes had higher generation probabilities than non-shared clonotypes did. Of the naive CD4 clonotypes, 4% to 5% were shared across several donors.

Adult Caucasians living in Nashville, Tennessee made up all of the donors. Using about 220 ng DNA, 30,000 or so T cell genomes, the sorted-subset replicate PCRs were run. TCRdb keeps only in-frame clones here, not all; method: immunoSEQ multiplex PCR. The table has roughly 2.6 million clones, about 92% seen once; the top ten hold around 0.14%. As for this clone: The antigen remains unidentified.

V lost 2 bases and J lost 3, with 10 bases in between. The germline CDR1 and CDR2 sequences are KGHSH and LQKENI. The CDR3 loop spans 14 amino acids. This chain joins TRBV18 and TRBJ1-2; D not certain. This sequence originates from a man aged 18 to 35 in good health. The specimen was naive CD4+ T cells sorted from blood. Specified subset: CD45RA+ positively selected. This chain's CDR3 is CASSPGSKDYGYTF. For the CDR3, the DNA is TGTGCCAGCTCACCAGGCTCTAAGGACTATGGCTACACCTTC.